These 9 T cell receptor beta chains share one sample of origin, sequenced in a study of a mutant IDH1 vaccine in newly diagnosed glioma. These receptors have no identified antigens. Sequenced by immunoSEQ multiplex PCR; TCRdb stores in-frame clones only, minus some. The sample includes approximately 34,000 clones, about nine tenths of them seen just once. The time point is: week 47, end of study. Every vaccination contained 300 ug of the mutant IDH1 20-mer peptide and was paired with topical imiquimod. This specimen consisted of PBMCs, obtained from a glioma patient whose treatment included an IDH1 peptide vaccine. These receptor sequences come from a man aged 35-49 years with glioma.

This clone was found once. The chain uses TRBV4-1 and TRBJ1-2, with D tentatively TRBD1 (5 bases). The germline V gene has CDR1 MGHRA and CDR2 YSYEKL. Trimming left V 2 bases short and J 0 bases short, with 16 bases between. The CDR3 is 17 residues long. The CDR3 spells CASSQPVRDLSNYGYTF. In nucleotides, the CDR3 is TGCGCCAGCAGCCAACCCGTCCGGGACCTTTCTAACTATGGCTACACCTTC.

This sequence joins TRBV5-1 and TRBJ1-1; no clear D. From germline, CDR1 is SGHRS and CDR2 YFSETQ. V lost 3 bases and J 7 bases, leaving 13 bases between the germline ends. The CDR3 runs to 13 residues. The CDR3 region has the DNA TGCGCCAGCAGCTCAGACACACCTCGTGAAGCTTTCTTT. As protein: CASSSDTPREAFF.

In this sample, this clone turned up once. The CDR3 coding sequence is TGCGCCAGCAGCCCATGGACAGGCCTTAGGGCTGAAGCTTTCTTT. This gives the protein CASSPWTGLRAEAFF. The rearrangement joins TRBV4-1 to TRBJ1-1, with 7 bases identical to TRBD1. Germline V gene sequence: CDR1 MGHRA, CDR2 YSYEKL. The CDR3 has 15 amino acids. V gave up 4 bases and J gave up 6 bases; unmatched junction bases: 11.

The CDR3 DNA reads as TGTGCCAGCAGTCTTCTAGCGGGACGGCAGCCTACGCAGTATTTT. Its translation is CASSLLAGRQPTQYF. This rearrangement joins TRBV27 to TRBJ2-3; 9 nucleotides match TRBD2. CDR1 and CDR2 (germline): MNHEY, SMNVEV (reference sequence). V was pared by 5 bases and J by 8 bases, with 11 bases of the junction left unmatched. CDR3 size: 15 residues.

The V gene is TRBV30, the J gene TRBJ1-5; D is unresolved. V shed 1 base and J shed 7 bases, with 11 bases lying between them. This CDR3 has 13 residues. The V gene's germline CDR1 is GTSNPN and CDR2 SVGIG (reference sequence). The CDR3 sequence is CAWSGQLKQPQHF. CDR3 coding DNA: TGTGCCTGGAGTGGTCAGCTCAAACAGCCCCAGCATTTT.

The chain combines TRBV11-2 with TRBJ1-3, with D hard to call. The CDR3 extends over 18 amino acids. CDR1 and CDR2 from the germline V gene are SGHAT and FQNNGV. V lost 1 base and J lost 0, with 16 bases in between. The DNA of the CDR3 is TGTGCCAGCAGCTTAGGATCGGGGAGTTTTGACTCTGGAAACACCATATATTTT. Protein product: CASSLGSGSFDSGNTIYF.

V is TRBV10-3 and J is TRBJ1-1, with 7 positions matching TRBD1. Germline values: CDR1 ENHRY, CDR2 SYGVKD. This CDR3 contains 13 residues. V shed 7 bases and J 4 bases; nucleotides not matched to a gene: 6. Here the CDR3 reads CAIMGQRSTEAFF. The CDR3 nucleotides are TGTGCCATCATGGGACAGAGGTCCACTGAAGCTTTCTTT.

Only a few counts were recorded for this clone. The chain links TRBV10-2 to TRBJ2-1; 7 nucleotides line up with TRBD1. V shed 10 bases, J shed 3 bases, and the junction held 6 bases outside the gene matches. Germline V gives CDR1 WSHSY, CDR2 SAAADI. This CDR3 contains 13 residues. CDR3 region: CAISGTDYNEQFF. CDR3 sequence (DNA): TGCGCCATCTCCGGGACAGACTACAATGAGCAGTTCTTC.

The rearrangement links TRBV19 to TRBJ1-1, with D perhaps TRBD1 (6 bases). The CDR3 totals 12 residues. Per germline, CDR1 LNHDA and CDR2 SQIVND (reference sequence). Trimming stripped 3 bases from V and 11 bases from J, with 13 bases between. The CDR3 is CASSIRGFSAFF. The CDR3 DNA reads TGTGCCAGTAGTATCAGGGGCTTCTCGGCTTTCTTT.